Listed here is a single TCR beta chain. This CDR3 is 14 amino acids long. Germline loops: CDR1 SNHLY, CDR2 FYNNEI. Trimming cost V 7 bases and J 6 bases, with 16 bases left between them. These data originate in a study of blood T cell repertoires in COVID-19. Turning to the study itself: COVID-19 samples, acute and convalescent, were from the United States, Italy and Spain. T cells, B-cell-depleted T cells, or PBMCs supplied cDNA or gDNA.

Original processing methods: Amplified reference gene primers provided the basis for estimating nucleated cell counts. Some clones are missing from TCRdb's copy, which holds only in-frame ones; the method was immunoSEQ multiplex PCR. That table is the source of V, J and clone size, and D and trimming were worked out from the DNA. This table holds more than 300,000 clones, about nine tenths found once. The chain uses TRBV2 and TRBJ1-5; the D gene is possibly TRBD1 (6 bases). Sequencing was done on a sample of peripheral blood. This sequence was found in a woman in her thirties with COVID-19, enrolled during active disease. For the CDR3, the DNA is TGTGCCAGCAATCCTCAGGACAGCGTTCAGCCCCAGCATTTT. Amino acid sequence: CASNPQDSVQPQHF.